This entry concerns a single TCR beta chain. What this receptor recognizes is not known. No base qualities exist here, and no much larger clone lies one base off it. The immunoSEQ Assay, a bias-controlled multiplex PCR, was used to amplify TCRbeta CDR3 regions from genomic DNA. On the study's bioinformatics: Within the assay, amplification of reference gene primers was used to estimate how many nucleated cells each sample contained. To quantify the absolute abundance of each unique TCRbeta CDR3 rearrangement, sequence reads were collapsed and filtered. Productive Simpson clonality was computed per sample as the square root of Simpson's diversity index over productive rearrangements. TCRdb obtained this table from immuneACCESS and retained in-frame rearrangements with V and J assigned. These tables miss some clones; where compared with another copy, unresolved V genes account for less than half of the shortfall, and the remainder is unexplained. The D gene and trimming were derived from the DNA, and the V and J assignments and clone size from that table. For this sample the table gives tens of thousands of clones, of which approximately 90% were detected only once. Over 4.5% of the sample lies in the top ten.

Whole blood was collected in K2EDTA tubes by collaborating institutions according to the institutions' own protocols. For TCRbeta analysis, collaborators shipped samples as frozen whole blood, isolated PBMCs, or DNA extracted from either of those sample types. V is pared back by 0 bases and J by 10 bases, with 12 bases lying between the germline termini. The germline V gene encodes CDR1 SGHAT and CDR2 FQNNGV. The CDR3 sequence holds 13 residues, the cysteine and phenylalanine included. The read is trimmed to its CDR3 DNA, 39 bases read in frame from base 1. This specimen comes from a study of blood T cell repertoires in COVID-19 (dated by TCRdb to about 2020). The study in broad terms: The collaborator samples originated in the United States, Italy and Spain and spanned the acute and convalescent phases of COVID-19. A de-identified subject ID, COVID-19 status, age in years and sex were almost always included in the sample metadata. Samples came from the ongoing ImmuneRACE study (first 160 participants) plus 1,254 subjects from 6 global collaborators. The dataset comprised deeply sampled blood TCRbeta repertoires from subjects exposed to, actively infected with, or recovered from COVID-19. The repertoires were made available in a free public database intended to serve as a resource for research on the immune response to SARS-CoV-2. Where available, HLA class I and class II types were obtained from metadata supplied by the sample provider rather than from assay-based typing. The material from the prospective study consisted of cDNA or gDNA derived from T cells, B-cell-depleted T cells, or PBMCs. Overall study results and their limits: The amount of clinical and demographic metadata varied by source and participant and was provided uncurated.

The TCR sequence derives from a man in his forties with active COVID-19. The chain is assembled from TRBV11-2 and TRBJ1-1; no D gene call is confident. The sequenced sample consisted of peripheral blood. The DNA sequence is TGTGCCAGCAGCTTAGAGCGCCAAACCCCAGCTTTCTTT. It encodes CASSLERQTPAFF.